A selection of T cell receptor beta chains follows, all from one sample in a study of graft-versus-host responses after intestinal transplantation. For these receptors, no antigen is known. Sequenced by immunoSEQ multiplex PCR; TCRdb stores in-frame clones only, minus some. Seen here are tens of thousands of clones, roughly 96% observed once, and the top ten hold around 0.22%. The input for sequencing was unstimulated CD8+ T cells sorted from spleen or lymph node cells, taken before transplant. Receptors were obtained from a human donor who was the organ donor for an intestinal transplant. Both conserved end residues are part of each CDR3. The D gene is left open where the match is weak. For some rows the clone size is stated as once, few or many, or as a class when expanded; others skip it.

>17|TRBJ2-3|TRBV13|TRBD1|.
CASSLVRGQGFTDTQYF
TGTGCCAGCAGCTTAGTACGTGGACAGGGATTCACAGATACGCAGTATTTT
>13|TRBJ2-7|TRBV5-4|.|.
CASSLEFSYEQYF
TGTGCCAGCAGCTTAGAATTCTCCTACGAGCAGTACTTC
>15|TRBJ2-1|TRBV6-5|TRBD2|.
CASSWPTSGGNEQFF
TGTGCCAGCAGTTGGCCGACTAGCGGGGGGAATGAGCAGTTCTTC
>16|TRBJ1-3|TRBV13|.|.
CASSPISRGGGNTIYF
TGTGCCAGCAGCCCAATAAGCAGGGGAGGAGGAAACACCATATATTTT
>17|TRBJ2-7|TRBV7-8|TRBD1|.
CASSFRPGTGSSYEQYF
TGTGCCAGCAGCTTCCGACCCGGGACAGGTAGCTCCTACGAGCAGTACTTC
>14|TRBJ1-2|TRBV27|TRBD1|.
CASKQGALSYGYTF
TGTGCCAGCAAGCAGGGGGCGCTTAGCTATGGCTACACCTTC
>14|TRBJ2-5|TRBV27|.|.
CASSLGETAETQYF
TGTGCCAGCAGTCTCGGCGAGACAGCCGAGACCCAGTACTTC
>11|TRBJ2-7|TRBV6-1|.|.
CASSFSYEQYF
TGTGCCAGCAGTTTTTCCTACGAGCAGTACTTC
>13|TRBJ1-2|TRBV7-6|.|.
CASSLGTDYGYTF
TGTGCCAGCAGCCTTGGGACGGACTATGGCTACACCTTC
>14|TRBJ1-2|TRBV11-2|.|.
CASSLAGGNYGYTF
TGTGCCAGCAGCTTGGCGGGGGGCAACTATGGCTACACCTTC
>11|TRBJ1-1|TRBV25-1|.|.
CASSGQSEAFF
TGTGCCAGCAGCGGACAAAGTGAAGCTTTCTTT
>13|TRBJ1-2|TRBV28|.|.
CASSFNRLYGYTF
TGTGCCAGCAGTTTTAACAGACTTTATGGCTACACCTTC
>12|TRBJ1-1|TRBV29-1|.|.
CSALLGGSEAFF
TGCAGCGCCCTATTAGGTGGATCTGAAGCTTTCTTT
>13|TRBJ1-4|TRBV9|.|.
CASSLGALEKLFF
TGTGCCAGCAGCTTGGGGGCTTTGGAAAAACTGTTTTTT
>16|TRBJ1-4|TRBV6-1|.|.
CASSEWEGFSNEKLFF
TGTGCCAGCAGTGAATGGGAGGGGTTTTCTAATGAAAAACTGTTTTTT
>13|TRBJ1-2|TRBV18|.|.
CASSPDDPRGYTF
TGTGCCAGCTCACCCGATGACCCGCGGGGCTACACCTTC
>13|TRBJ2-1|TRBV10-3|.|.
CAISDSSYNEQFF
TGTGCCATCAGTGACAGCTCCTACAATGAGCAGTTCTTC
>14|TRBJ2-5|TRBV11-3|TRBD1|.
CASSHRTGRETQYF
TGTGCCAGCAGCCATCGGACAGGGAGGGAGACCCAGTACTTC
>15|TRBJ2-7|TRBV28|TRBD2|once
CASSLSGGSAYEQYF
TGTGCCAGCAGTCTTAGCGGGGGGTCCGCCTACGAGCAGTACTTC
>15|TRBJ2-7|TRBV4-1|TRBD1|.
CASSQEGDRGYEQYF
TGCGCCAGCAGCCAAGAAGGGGACAGGGGCTACGAGCAGTACTTC
>16|TRBJ1-1|TRBV5-1|.|once
CASSLWRTDMNTEAFF
TGCGCCAGCAGCTTGTGGAGGACGGACATGAACACTGAAGCTTTCTTT
>18|TRBJ2-3|TRBV30|TRBD2|.
CAWSRRRLAGGGTDTQYF
TGTGCCTGGAGTCGCCGGAGACTAGCGGGGGGGGGCACAGATACGCAGTATTTT
>13|TRBJ2-7|TRBV11-2|.|.
CASSLGLQYEQYF
TGTGCCAGCAGCTTAGGCCTTCAATACGAGCAGTACTTC
>13|TRBJ1-1|TRBV4-3|.|.
CASSQGRATEAFF
TGCGCCAGCAGCCAGGGTAGGGCCACTGAAGCTTTCTTT
>17|TRBJ2-2|TRBV5-1|TRBD2|.
CASSLSLAGGFTGELFF
TGCGCCAGCAGCTTGTCACTAGCGGGGGGATTCACCGGGGAGCTGTTTTTT
>16|TRBJ2-3|TRBV28|TRBD2|.
CASSYSERGGTDTQYF
TGTGCCAGCAGTTATTCGGAGCGGGGGGGCACAGATACGCAGTATTTT
>18|TRBJ2-3|TRBV5-1|.|.
CASSLAPPNEGWTDTQYF
TGCGCCAGCAGCTTGGCCCCACCGAACGAGGGTTGGACAGATACGCAGTATTTT
>17|TRBJ2-3|TRBV5-1|.|.
CASSLGLFWQGKDTQYF
TGCGCCAGCAGCTTGGGATTGTTTTGGCAGGGAAAGGATACGCAGTATTTT
>15|TRBJ1-2|TRBV19|.|.
CASSTQREGDYGYTF
TGTGCCAGTAGTACGCAAAGGGAGGGGGACTATGGCTACACCTTC